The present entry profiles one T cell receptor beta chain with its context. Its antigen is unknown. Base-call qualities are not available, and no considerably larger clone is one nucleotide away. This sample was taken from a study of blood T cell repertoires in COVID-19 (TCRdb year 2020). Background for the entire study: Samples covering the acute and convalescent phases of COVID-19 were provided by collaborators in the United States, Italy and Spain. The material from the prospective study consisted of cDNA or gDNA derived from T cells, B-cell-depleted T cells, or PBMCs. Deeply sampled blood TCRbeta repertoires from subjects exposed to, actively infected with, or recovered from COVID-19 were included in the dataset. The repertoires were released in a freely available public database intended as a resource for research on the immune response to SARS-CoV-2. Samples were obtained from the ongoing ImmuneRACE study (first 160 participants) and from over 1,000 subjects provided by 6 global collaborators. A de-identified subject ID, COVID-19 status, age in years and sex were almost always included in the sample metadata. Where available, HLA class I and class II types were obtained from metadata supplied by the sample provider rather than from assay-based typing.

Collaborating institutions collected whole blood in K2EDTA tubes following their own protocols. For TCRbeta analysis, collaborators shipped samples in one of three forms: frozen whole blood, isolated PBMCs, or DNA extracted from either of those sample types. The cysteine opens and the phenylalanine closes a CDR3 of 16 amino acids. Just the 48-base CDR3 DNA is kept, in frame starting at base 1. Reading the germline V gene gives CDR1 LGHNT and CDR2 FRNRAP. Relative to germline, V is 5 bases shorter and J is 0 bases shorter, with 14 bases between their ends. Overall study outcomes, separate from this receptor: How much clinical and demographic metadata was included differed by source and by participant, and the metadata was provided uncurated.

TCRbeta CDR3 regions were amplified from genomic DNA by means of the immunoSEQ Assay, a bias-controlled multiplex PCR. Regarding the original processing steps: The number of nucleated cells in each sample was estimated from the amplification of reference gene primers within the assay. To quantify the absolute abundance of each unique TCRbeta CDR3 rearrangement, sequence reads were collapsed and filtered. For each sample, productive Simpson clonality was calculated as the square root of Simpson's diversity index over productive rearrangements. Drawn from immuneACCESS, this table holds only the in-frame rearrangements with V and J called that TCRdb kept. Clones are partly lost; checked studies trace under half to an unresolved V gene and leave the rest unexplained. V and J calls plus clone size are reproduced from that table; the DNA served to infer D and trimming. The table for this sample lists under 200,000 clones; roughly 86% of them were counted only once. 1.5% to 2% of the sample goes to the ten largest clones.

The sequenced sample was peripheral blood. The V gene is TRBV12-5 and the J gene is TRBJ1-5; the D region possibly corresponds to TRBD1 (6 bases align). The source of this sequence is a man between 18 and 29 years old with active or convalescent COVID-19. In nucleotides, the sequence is TGTGCTAGTGGTCGATCGACAGGCTATAGCAATCAGCCCCAGCATTTT. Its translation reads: CASGRSTGYSNQPQHF.